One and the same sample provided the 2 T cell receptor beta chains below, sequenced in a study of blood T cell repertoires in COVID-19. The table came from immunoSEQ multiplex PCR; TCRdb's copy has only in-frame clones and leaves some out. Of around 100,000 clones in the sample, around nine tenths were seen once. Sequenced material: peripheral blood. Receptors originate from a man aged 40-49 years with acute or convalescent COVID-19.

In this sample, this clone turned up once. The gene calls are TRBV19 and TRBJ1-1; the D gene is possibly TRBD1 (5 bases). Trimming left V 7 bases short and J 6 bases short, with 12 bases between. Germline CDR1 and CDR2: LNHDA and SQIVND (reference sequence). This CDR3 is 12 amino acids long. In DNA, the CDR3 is TGTGCCAGTACGAATTGGGGCCCTGAAGCTTTCTTT. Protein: CASTNWGPEAFF.

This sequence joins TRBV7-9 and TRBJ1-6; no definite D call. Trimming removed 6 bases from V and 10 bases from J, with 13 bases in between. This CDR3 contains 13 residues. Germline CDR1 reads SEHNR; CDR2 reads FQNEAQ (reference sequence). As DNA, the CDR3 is TGTGCCAGCAGTTCAGGCCCTAGCTCACCCCTCCACTTT. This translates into CASSSGPSSPLHF.